This TCR beta chain originates from a study of early T cells in non-severe SARS-CoV-2 infection. Whole-study context: Sequencing of bulk RNA from unsorted whole blood was done, without chain pairing. Overall study findings and caveats: Clonotype matching in VDJdb favored anti-spike CD8 responses and did not capture private and CD4 specificities.

This clonotype was recorded a few times. Its specificity is not known. The ends were cut back, 0 bases at V and 4 bases at J, with 10 bases in the middle. Germline V gene lookup returns CDR1 SEHNR and CDR2 FQNEAQ (reference sequence). This CDR3 spans 14 amino acids. Unique molecular identifiers were added to individual cDNA molecules. TCRdb used MiXCR to reprocess the 5' RACE reads, holding one entry per CDR3 protein. The sample consists of 50,000 to 65,000 distinct CDR3 sequences, around 8% of them appearing once. The clonotype was recovered from an adult who was a healthcare worker with PCR-confirmed SARS-CoV-2 infection or an uninfected control (not recorded which). The starting material was whole blood, obtained at baseline. The chain employs TRBV7-9 and TRBJ2-7; D call uncertain. The CDR3 DNA is TGTGCCAGCAGCTTAGCGTCTAGTAGGTACGAGCAGTACTTC. Protein product: CASSLASSRYEQYF.